Below, 21 T cell receptor beta chains from the same sample are listed, as sequenced in a study of blood T cell repertoires in COVID-19. Here immunoSEQ multiplex PCR was the method, and the copy in TCRdb shows in-frame clones only, minus some. Of tens of thousands of clones in the sample, approximately 84% were seen once. The sequenced material came from peripheral blood. The source is an elderly man with COVID-19, enrolled during active disease.

This clone appeared a few times. The gene calls are TRBV7-9 and TRBJ1-3; tentative D call: TRBD1 (5 bases). V was pared by 2 bases and J by 0 bases, with 8 bases between. Germline V gene data show CDR1 as SEHNR and CDR2 as FQNEAQ (reference sequence). This CDR3 is 15 amino acids long. The CDR3 bases are TGTGCCAGCAGCTTATCCGGGGGCTCTGGAAACACCATATATTTT. Its protein product is CASSLSGGSGNTIYF.

The V gene is TRBV11-2, the J gene TRBJ2-1; 11 bases are shared with TRBD2. V lost 4 bases and J lost 4; bases outside the gene matches: 6. Germline values: CDR1 SGHAT, CDR2 FQNNGV. The CDR3 loop spans 16 amino acids. CDR3 loop: CASSYAGTSGYNEQFF. CDR3 coding DNA: TGTGCCAGCAGCTACGCCGGGACTAGCGGTTACAATGAGCAGTTCTTC.

J is TRBJ1-5 and V is TRBV29-1, with D uncertain. V lost 4 bases and J lost 4, with 14 bases in between. The CDR3 is 14 residues long. Germline lookup yields CDR1 SQVTM and CDR2 ANQGSEA. The CDR3: CSVAALGGNQPQHF. The DNA of the CDR3 is TGCAGCGTTGCTGCCTTAGGCGGGAATCAGCCCCAGCATTTT.

CDR3 DNA: TGCGCCAGCAGCCAAGAGGGGCGGGGAGCCTACAATGAGCAGTTCTTC. This codes for CASSQEGRGAYNEQFF. This chain uses TRBV4-3 with TRBJ2-1; a possible D gene is TRBD2 (6 bases). Per germline, CDR1 LGHNA and CDR2 YSLEER. The CDR3 extends over 16 amino acids. Deletions cut 0 bases from V and 2 bases from J, with 11 bases between.

This chain connects TRBV7-8 to TRBJ2-2; no clear D gene. The germline V gene has CDR1 SGHVS and CDR2 FQNEAQ. V lost 0 bases and J 5 bases, leaving 4 bases between the germline ends. The length of the CDR3 is 13 residues. CDR3 in amino acids: CASSLAGTGELFF. DNA for the CDR3: TGTGCCAGCAGCTTAGCCGGTACCGGGGAGCTGTTTTTT.

The chain has TRBV19 and TRBJ1-5; D is unresolved. Trimming took 5 bases from V and 7 from J, leaving 15 bases between them. Per the germline V gene, CDR1 is LNHDA and CDR2 is SQIVND (reference sequence). The CDR3 length is 14 residues. The CDR3 is CASSSATEAQPQHF. The CDR3, as DNA: TGTGCCAGTAGTTCGGCGACGGAGGCCCAGCCCCAGCATTTT.

This chain links TRBV9 with TRBJ1-2; D not certain. The CDR3 spans 16 residues. V lost 0 bases, J lost 5 bases, and 17 bases lay in between. Germline CDR1 and CDR2: SGDLS and YYNGEE. In DNA, the CDR3 is TGTGCCAGCAGCGTAGGTACAGTAGGTTGGTTGTATGGCTACACCTTC. This codes for CASSVGTVGWLYGYTF.

The chain uses TRBV7-2 and TRBJ1-4; no reliable D call. Germline CDR1 SGHTA, CDR2 FQGNSA. The CDR3 runs 12 residues. Trimming cost V 2 bases and J 7 bases, with 5 bases left between them. In DNA, the CDR3 is TGTGCCAGCAGCTTATCCCGTGAAAAACTGTTTTTT. Protein sequence: CASSLSREKLFF.

The rearrangement links TRBV18 to TRBJ2-5; TRBD1 might be the D (5 bases). V dropped 2 bases and J dropped 5 bases, with 24 bases sitting between them. The CDR3 is made up of 18 amino acids. From germline, CDR1 is KGHSH and CDR2 LQKENI. The CDR3 DNA follows: TGTGCCAGCTCACCATTACCCGGCCAGGGCCTGCTTGGGGAGACCCAGTACTTC. Translating gives CASSPLPGQGLLGETQYF.

DNA of the CDR3: TGCGCCAGCAGCCAAGGCGGGGATCAGCCCCAGCATTTT. Translation: CASSQGGDQPQHF. The J gene is TRBJ1-5, the V gene TRBV4-1; D is ambiguous. Germline CDR1 and CDR2: MGHRA and YSYEKL. V dropped 1 base and J dropped 5 bases, with 6 bases sitting between them. This CDR3 has 13 amino acids.

The chain has TRBV5-1 and TRBJ2-2, with 9 bases identical to TRBD1. From germline, CDR1 is SGHRS and CDR2 YFSETQ. V lost 4 bases and J lost 4; bases outside the gene matches: 11. The CDR3 has 17 amino acids. CDR3 nucleotides: TGCGCCAGCAGCCCGTGGACGGGACAGGGAGTCACCGGGGAGCTGTTTTTT. Translation: CASSPWTGQGVTGELFF.

V and J are TRBV6-5 and TRBJ1-1; D unresolved. This CDR3 is 15 amino acids long. Germline values: CDR1 MNHEY, CDR2 SVGAGI. Trimming removed 6 bases at V and 1 base at J, with 15 bases between. In DNA, the CDR3 is TGTGCCAGCAGGGTGGTGCTCGGGGAGAACACTGAAGCTTTCTTT. The encoded protein is CASRVVLGENTEAFF.

This chain links TRBV4-2 with TRBJ2-3; 14 bases fit TRBD2. The germline V gene encodes CDR1 LGHNA and CDR2 YNFKEQ. The V and J ends lost 8 bases and 7 bases, in that order; junction bases with no gene match: 20. CDR3 length equals 19 residues. The CDR3 loop reads CASARLTGTSGGEGNTQYF. The CDR3 region has the DNA TGTGCCAGCGCGAGACTTACCGGGACTAGCGGGGGAGAGGGAAATACGCAGTATTTT.

The chain employs TRBV5-6 and TRBJ1-2; 11 bases line up with TRBD1. V lost 4 bases and J lost 4; bases outside the gene matches: 3. The CDR3 contains 14 residues. CDR1 and CDR2 from the germline V gene are SGHDT and YYEEEE. The CDR3 sequence is CASSLGQGAYGYTF. For the CDR3, the DNA is TGTGCCAGCAGCCTAGGACAGGGGGCCTATGGCTACACCTTC.

The rearrangement uses TRBV27 and TRBJ2-2, with D uncertain. The V gene's germline CDR1 is MNHEY and CDR2 SMNVEV (reference sequence). Trimming took 1 base from V and 1 from J, leaving 4 bases between them. This CDR3 comprises 14 residues. DNA for the CDR3: TGTGCCAGCAGTTTATTTCGGAACACCGGGGAGCTGTTTTTT. This codes for CASSLFRNTGELFF.

The chain uses TRBV6-2 or TRBV6-3 and TRBJ1-2; a possible D gene is TRBD1 (5 bases). The length of the CDR3 is 14 residues. V was clipped by 2 bases and J by 7 bases, with 14 bases between them. In germline, CDR1 is MNHEY, CDR2 SVGEGT. The CDR3 DNA follows: TGTGCCAGCAGTTACGGCCAGGGTTTGACTGGCTACACCTTC. Protein product: CASSYGQGLTGYTF.

The chain is built from TRBV7-3 and TRBJ2-3; no clear D. Trimming took off 4 bases at V and 4 bases at J, with 9 bases between the two ends. This CDR3 comprises 13 residues. Germline loops: CDR1 SGHTA, CDR2 FQGTGA. For the CDR3, the DNA is TGTGCCAGCAGCTCAGGTTCGGCAGATACGCAGTATTTT. This codes for CASSSGSADTQYF.

V gene TRBV5-6 combines with J gene TRBJ1-1, with 7 bases identical to TRBD1. CDR1 is SGHDT, CDR2 YYEEEE, per germline. The CDR3 totals 13 residues. The ends lost 4 bases at V and 3 bases at J; junction bases unmatched: 3. The DNA of the CDR3 is TGTGCCAGCAGCCGGACAGGCTACACTGAAGCTTTCTTT. It specifies CASSRTGYTEAFF.

The chain joins TRBV6-5 to TRBJ1-2; the match to TRBD1 covers 8 bases. The ends lost 4 bases at V and 7 bases at J; junction bases unmatched: 8. There are 14 residues in the CDR3. In germline, CDR1 is MNHEY, CDR2 SVGAGI. CDR3 DNA sequence: TGTGCCAGCAGTTTCCTGACAGGGGAGGGTGGCTACACCTTC. Encoded protein: CASSFLTGEGGYTF.

The CDR3 region has the DNA TGTGCCAGCAGCTCGCTAGCGGGAAGCAATGAGCAGTTCTTC. It translates to CASSSLAGSNEQFF. The chain carries TRBV5-4 and TRBJ2-1; 9 bases are shared with TRBD2. CDR1 and CDR2 from the germline V gene are SGHNT and YYREEE (reference sequence). The ends lost 3 bases at V and 6 bases at J; junction bases unmatched: 4. There are 14 residues in the CDR3. Supplemented by reference TRBV5-4 and TRBJ2-1, the full variable domain reads ETGVTQSPTHLIKTRGQQVTLRCSSQSGHNTVSWYQQALGQGPQFIFQYYREEENGRGNFPPRFSGLQFPNYSSELNVNALELDDSALYLCASSSLAGSNEQFFGPGTRLTVL.

Only one count was recorded for this clone. This chain connects TRBV12-3 or TRBV12-4 to TRBJ2-5; D is uncertain. Trimming removed 6 bases from V and 1 base from J, with 9 bases in between. This CDR3 contains 13 residues. The CDR3 bases are TGTGCCAGCAGCCGACGGGTCCAAGAGACCCAGTACTTC. Its protein product is CASSRRVQETQYF.